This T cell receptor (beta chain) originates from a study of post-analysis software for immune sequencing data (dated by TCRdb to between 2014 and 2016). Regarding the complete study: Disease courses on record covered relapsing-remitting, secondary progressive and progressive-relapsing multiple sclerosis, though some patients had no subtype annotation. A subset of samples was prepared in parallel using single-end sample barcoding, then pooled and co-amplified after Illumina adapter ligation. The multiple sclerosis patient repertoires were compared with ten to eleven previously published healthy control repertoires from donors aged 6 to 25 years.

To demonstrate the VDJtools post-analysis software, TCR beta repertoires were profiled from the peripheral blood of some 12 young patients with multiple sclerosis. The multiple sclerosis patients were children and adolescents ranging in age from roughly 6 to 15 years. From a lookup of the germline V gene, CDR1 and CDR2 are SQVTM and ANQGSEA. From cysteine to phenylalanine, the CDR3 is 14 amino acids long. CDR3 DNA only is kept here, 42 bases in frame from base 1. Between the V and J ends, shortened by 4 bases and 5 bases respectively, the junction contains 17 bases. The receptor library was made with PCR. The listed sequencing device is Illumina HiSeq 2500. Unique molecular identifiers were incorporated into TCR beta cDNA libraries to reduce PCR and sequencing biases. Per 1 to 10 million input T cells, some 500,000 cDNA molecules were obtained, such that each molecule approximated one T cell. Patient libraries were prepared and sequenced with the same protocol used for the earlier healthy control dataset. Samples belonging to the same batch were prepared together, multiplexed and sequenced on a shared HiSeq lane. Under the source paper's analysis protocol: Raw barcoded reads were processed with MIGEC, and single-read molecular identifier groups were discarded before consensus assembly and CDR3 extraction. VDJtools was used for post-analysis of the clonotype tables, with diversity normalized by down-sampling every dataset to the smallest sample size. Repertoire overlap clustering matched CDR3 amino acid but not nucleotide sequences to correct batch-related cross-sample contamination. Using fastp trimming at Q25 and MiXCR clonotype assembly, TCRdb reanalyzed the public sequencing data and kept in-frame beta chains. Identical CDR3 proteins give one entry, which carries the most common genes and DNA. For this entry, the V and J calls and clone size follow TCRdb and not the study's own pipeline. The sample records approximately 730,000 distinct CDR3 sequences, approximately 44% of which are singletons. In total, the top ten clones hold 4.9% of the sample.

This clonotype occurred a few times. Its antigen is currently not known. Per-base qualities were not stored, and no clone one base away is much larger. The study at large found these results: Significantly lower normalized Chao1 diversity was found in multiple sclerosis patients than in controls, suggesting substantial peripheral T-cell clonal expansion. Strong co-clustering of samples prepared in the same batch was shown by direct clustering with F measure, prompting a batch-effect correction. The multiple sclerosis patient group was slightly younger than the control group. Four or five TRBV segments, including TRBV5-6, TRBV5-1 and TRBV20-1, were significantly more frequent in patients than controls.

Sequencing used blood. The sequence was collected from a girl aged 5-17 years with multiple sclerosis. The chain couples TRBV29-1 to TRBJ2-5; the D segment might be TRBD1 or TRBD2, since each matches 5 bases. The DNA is TGCAGCGTTGGGGTCTGGGACGAGCGGGAGACCCAGTACTTC. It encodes CSVGVWDERETQYF.